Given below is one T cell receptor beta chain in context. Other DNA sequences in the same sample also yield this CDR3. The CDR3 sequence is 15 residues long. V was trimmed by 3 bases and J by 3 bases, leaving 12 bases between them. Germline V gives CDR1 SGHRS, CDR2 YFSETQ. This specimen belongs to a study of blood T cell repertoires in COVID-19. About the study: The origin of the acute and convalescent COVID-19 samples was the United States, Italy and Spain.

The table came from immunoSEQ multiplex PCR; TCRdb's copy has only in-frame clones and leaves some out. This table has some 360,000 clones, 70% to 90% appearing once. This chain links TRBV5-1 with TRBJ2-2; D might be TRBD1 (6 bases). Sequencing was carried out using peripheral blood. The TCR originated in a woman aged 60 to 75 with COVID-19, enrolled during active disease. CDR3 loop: CASSSQGSDTGELFF. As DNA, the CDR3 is TGCGCCAGCAGCTCACAGGGTTCGGACACCGGGGAGCTGTTTTTT. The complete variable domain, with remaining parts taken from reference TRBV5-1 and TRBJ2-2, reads KAGVTQTPRYLIKTRGQQVTLSCSPISGHRSVSWYQQTPGQGLQFLFEYFSETQRNKGNFPGRFSGRQFSNSRSEMNVSTLELGDSALYLCASSSQGSDTGELFFGEGSRLTVL.